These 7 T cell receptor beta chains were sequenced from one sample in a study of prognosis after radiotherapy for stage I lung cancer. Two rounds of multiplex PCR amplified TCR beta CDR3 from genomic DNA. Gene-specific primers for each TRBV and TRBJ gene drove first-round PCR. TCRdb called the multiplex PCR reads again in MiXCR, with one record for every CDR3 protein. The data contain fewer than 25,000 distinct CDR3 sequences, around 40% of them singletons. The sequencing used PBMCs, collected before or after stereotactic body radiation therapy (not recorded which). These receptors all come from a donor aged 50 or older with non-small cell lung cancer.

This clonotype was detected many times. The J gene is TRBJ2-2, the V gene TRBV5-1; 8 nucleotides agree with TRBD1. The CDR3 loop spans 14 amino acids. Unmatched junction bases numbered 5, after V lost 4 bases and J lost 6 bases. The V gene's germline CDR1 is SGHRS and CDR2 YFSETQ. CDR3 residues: CASSLGQGAGELFF. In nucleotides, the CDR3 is TGCGCCAGCAGCCTAGGACAGGGCGCCGGGGAGCTGTTTTTT.

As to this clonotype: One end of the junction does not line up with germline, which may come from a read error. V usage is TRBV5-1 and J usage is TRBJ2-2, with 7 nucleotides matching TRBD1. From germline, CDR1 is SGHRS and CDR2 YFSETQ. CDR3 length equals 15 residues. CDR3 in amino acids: CTSTPGQWATGELFF. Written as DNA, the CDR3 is TGCACCAGCACACCGGGACAGTGGGCGACCGGGGAGCTGTTTTTT.

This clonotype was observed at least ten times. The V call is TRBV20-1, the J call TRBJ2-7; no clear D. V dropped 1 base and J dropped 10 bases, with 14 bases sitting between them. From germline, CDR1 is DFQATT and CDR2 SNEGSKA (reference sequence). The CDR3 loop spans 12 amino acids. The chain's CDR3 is CSARVSTESQYF. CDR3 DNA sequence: TGCAGTGCTAGAGTTTCGACGGAGAGCCAGTACTTC.

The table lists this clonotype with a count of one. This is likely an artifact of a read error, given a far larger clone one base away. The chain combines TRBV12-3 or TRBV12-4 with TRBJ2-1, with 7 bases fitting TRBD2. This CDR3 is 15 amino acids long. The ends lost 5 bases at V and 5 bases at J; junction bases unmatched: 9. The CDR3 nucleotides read TGTGCCAGCAGTAGTGGAGGGACTACCGACAATGAGCAGTTCTTC. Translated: CASSSGGTTDNEQFF.

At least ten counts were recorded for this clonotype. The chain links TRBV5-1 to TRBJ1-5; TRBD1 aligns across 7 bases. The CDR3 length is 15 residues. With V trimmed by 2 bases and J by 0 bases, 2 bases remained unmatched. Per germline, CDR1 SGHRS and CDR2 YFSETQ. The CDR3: CASSFGTDSNQPQHF. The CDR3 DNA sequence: TGCGCCAGCAGCTTCGGGACAGATAGCAATCAGCCCCAGCATTTT.

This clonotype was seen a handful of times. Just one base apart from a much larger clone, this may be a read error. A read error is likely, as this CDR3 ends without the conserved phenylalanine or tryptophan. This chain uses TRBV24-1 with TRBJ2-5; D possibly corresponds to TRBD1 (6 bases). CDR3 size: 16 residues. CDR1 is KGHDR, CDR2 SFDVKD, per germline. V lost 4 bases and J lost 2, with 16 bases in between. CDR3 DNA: TGTGCCACCAGTGACCCCAGTGCGGACAGACAAGAGACCCAGTACCTC. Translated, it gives CATSDPSADRQETQYL.

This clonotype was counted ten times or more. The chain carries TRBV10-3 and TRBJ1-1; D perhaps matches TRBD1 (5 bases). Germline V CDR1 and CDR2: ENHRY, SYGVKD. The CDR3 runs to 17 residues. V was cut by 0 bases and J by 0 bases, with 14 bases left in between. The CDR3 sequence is CAISESGQGLMNTEAFF. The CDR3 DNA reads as TGTGCCATCAGTGAGTCAGGGCAGGGCCTAATGAACACTGAAGCTTTCTTT.